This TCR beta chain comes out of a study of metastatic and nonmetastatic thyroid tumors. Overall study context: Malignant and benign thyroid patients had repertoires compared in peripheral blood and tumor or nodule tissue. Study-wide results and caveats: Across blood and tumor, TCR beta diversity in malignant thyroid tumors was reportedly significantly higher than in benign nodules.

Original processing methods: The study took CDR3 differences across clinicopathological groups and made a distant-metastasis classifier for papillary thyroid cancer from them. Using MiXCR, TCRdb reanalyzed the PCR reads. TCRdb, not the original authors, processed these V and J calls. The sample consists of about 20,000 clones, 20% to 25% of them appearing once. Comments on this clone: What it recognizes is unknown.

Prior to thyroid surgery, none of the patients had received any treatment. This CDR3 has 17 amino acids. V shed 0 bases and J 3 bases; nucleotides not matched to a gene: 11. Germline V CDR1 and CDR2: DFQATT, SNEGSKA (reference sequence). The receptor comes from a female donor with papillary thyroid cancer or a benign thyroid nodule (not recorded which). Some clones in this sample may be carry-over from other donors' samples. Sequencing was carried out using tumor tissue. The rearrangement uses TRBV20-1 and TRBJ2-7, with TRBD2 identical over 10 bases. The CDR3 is CSAREVVGAGGSYEQYF. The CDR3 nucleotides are TGCAGTGCTAGAGAGGTGGTGGGAGCGGGGGGGAGCTACGAGCAGTACTTC.